This T cell receptor (beta chain) was sequenced in a study of blood T cell repertoires in COVID-19. Study-level background: There were acute and convalescent COVID-19 samples, and they came from the United States, Italy and Spain. Nucleic acid was either cDNA or gDNA, and it came from T cells, B-cell-depleted T cells, or PBMCs.

In the original analysis: Quantification of nucleated cells was approximated via reference gene primer amplification. Assay: immunoSEQ multiplex PCR; the TCRdb copy retains only in-frame clones and omits some. For V, J and clone size, that table is used; D and trimming come from the DNA. The sample has 490,000 or so clones, 75% to 90% seen once; the top ten hold roughly 8%. This TCR was recovered from a woman aged 60-75 years who had recovered from COVID-19. The sequenced material came from PBMCs or T cells enriched from blood (not recorded which).

CDR3 in amino acids: CASSSARVPTDTQYF. The DNA of the CDR3 is TGTGCCAGCAGCTCAGCCCGGGTCCCCACAGATACGCAGTATTTT. The chain employs TRBV7-2 and TRBJ2-3; D is undetermined. Trimming cost V 4 bases and J 2 bases, with 13 bases left between them. The CDR3 has 15 residues. Germline V lookup: CDR1 SGHTA, CDR2 FQGNSA. Combining the CDR3 with reference TRBV7-2 and TRBJ2-3 gives the whole variable domain GAGVSQSPSNKVTEKGKDVELRCDPISGHTALYWYRQSLGQGLEFLIYFQGNSAPDKSGLPSDRFSAERTGGSVSTLTIQRTQQEDSAVYLCASSSARVPTDTQYFGPGTRLTVL.